A single sample is the source of the 30 T cell receptor beta chains below, sequenced in a study of blood T cell repertoires in COVID-19. Here immunoSEQ multiplex PCR was the method, and the copy in TCRdb shows in-frame clones only, minus some. The table lists around 150,000 clones, 90% of them singletons. The sequencing sample was made of peripheral blood. These receptors were taken from a man between 60 and 70 years old with active or convalescent COVID-19.

The genes are TRBV30 and TRBJ1-1; 8 positions match TRBD1. CDR1 GTSNPN and CDR2 SVGIG come from the germline V gene (reference sequence). The V and J ends lost 4 bases and 5 bases, in that order; junction bases with no gene match: 6. The CDR3 length is 13 residues. CDR3 protein: CAWNRDRRTEAFF. CDR3 nucleotide sequence: TGTGCCTGGAACCGGGACAGGAGAACTGAAGCTTTCTTT.

The rearrangement joins TRBV10-3 to TRBJ2-2; D ambiguous. There are 15 residues in the CDR3. Germline CDR1 and CDR2: ENHRY and SYGVKD. Trimming shortened V by 3 bases and J by 0 bases, and 8 bases separated the two germline ends. This CDR3 reads CAISEQFANTGELFF. Here the CDR3 DNA reads TGTGCCATCAGTGAACAGTTCGCGAACACCGGGGAGCTGTTTTTT.

This chain joins TRBV7-6 and TRBJ2-3; unclear D gene. The CDR3 totals 13 residues. Germline values: CDR1 SGHVS, CDR2 FNYEAQ. V was clipped by 3 bases and J by 4 bases, with 8 bases between them. CDR3 amino acids: CASSFTTPDTQYF. CDR3 nucleotide sequence: TGTGCCAGCAGCTTCACTACTCCAGATACGCAGTATTTT.

The chain has TRBV6-5 and TRBJ1-1; a possible D gene is TRBD1 (5 bases). With 7 bases removed from V and 4 bases from J, the gap between germline ends came to 16 bases. The length of the CDR3 is 14 residues. Germline V gives CDR1 MNHEY, CDR2 SVGAGI. The CDR3: CASTFRGVGTEAFF. The CDR3 coding sequence is TGTGCCAGCACTTTTAGGGGTGTGGGCACTGAAGCTTTCTTT.

The chain combines TRBV2 with TRBJ2-5; D is perhaps TRBD1 (6 bases). Trimming stripped 1 base from V and 4 bases from J, with 13 bases between. CDR1 is SNHLY, CDR2 FYNNEI, per germline. The CDR3 consists of 15 residues. The CDR3 protein is CASSEEGVGRETQYF. Here the CDR3 DNA reads TGTGCCAGCAGTGAAGAGGGGGTGGGAAGAGAGACCCAGTACTTC.

V usage is TRBV19 and J usage is TRBJ2-1, with 10 bases matching TRBD2. Germline CDR1 is LNHDA and CDR2 is SQIVND (reference sequence). After removal of 1 base from V and 6 bases from J, the junction contained 3 bases not matched to a gene. The CDR3 spans 15 residues. The DNA for the CDR3 is TGTGCCAGTAGTATAGGTCTAGCGGGAGCCAATGAGCAGTTCTTC. It translates to CASSIGLAGANEQFF.

This clone has only one observation. The chain carries TRBV7-6 and TRBJ2-1; 15 nucleotides line up with TRBD2. In germline, CDR1 is SGHVS, CDR2 FNYEAQ. This CDR3 has 19 amino acids. The V segment lost 2 bases and the J segment 0 bases; nucleotides outside the gene matches: 5. The CDR3 sequence: CASSLTGTSGGSSYNEQFF. The CDR3 bases are TGTGCCAGCAGCTTAACCGGGACTAGCGGGGGGAGCTCCTACAATGAGCAGTTCTTC.

The chain carries TRBV7-6 and TRBJ2-1, with D possibly matching TRBD1 (6 bases). V lost 5 bases and J 2 bases, leaving 16 bases between the germline ends. This CDR3 spans 16 amino acids. In germline, CDR1 is SGHVS, CDR2 FNYEAQ. CDR3 protein: CASSRGRGQAYNEQFF. DNA of the CDR3: TGTGCCAGCAGCAGGGGTCGGGGACAAGCCTACAATGAGCAGTTCTTC.

The count of this clone is one. The genes are TRBV7-2 and TRBJ2-5; perhaps TRBD1 as D (6 bases). Per germline, CDR1 SGHTA and CDR2 FQGNSA. V was shortened by 6 bases and J by 5 bases, with 13 bases between the two germline ends. The CDR3 has 13 residues. The CDR3 here is CASSPGQWETQYF. The CDR3 DNA reads TGTGCCAGCAGTCCTGGACAGTGGGAGACCCAGTACTTC.

This sequence joins TRBV7-8 and TRBJ2-3; D gene ambiguous. The CDR3 is made up of 15 amino acids. The germline gives CDR1 SGHVS, CDR2 FQNEAQ. Between the trimmed V and J ends, which lost 3 bases and 3 bases, there was a span of 13 bases. The CDR3 nucleotides read TGTGCCAGCAGCTTTATGGCAGGTTTTACAGATACGCAGTATTTT. It codes for CASSFMAGFTDTQYF.

The V gene is TRBV3-1 (or the pseudogene TRBV3-2), the J gene TRBJ2-7; no firm D call. Germline V gene sequence: CDR1 LGHDT, CDR2 YNNKEL (reference sequence). The CDR3 runs 13 residues. The V and J ends lost 0 bases and 9 bases respectively, with 12 bases between them. The CDR3, as DNA: TGTGCCAGCAGCCAAGAAGGATTCAGGTCGCAGTACTTC. Translating gives CASSQEGFRSQYF.

This clone was recorded a few times. V and J are TRBV12-5 and TRBJ1-6; 12 bases are a match to TRBD1. CDR1 is LGHNT and CDR2 is FRNRAP in the germline V gene. V lost 4 bases to trimming and J lost 8 bases; unmatched junction nucleotides: 3. The CDR3 covers 15 residues. The CDR3 sequence: CASGWGDRGHSPLHF. CDR3 coding DNA: TGTGCTAGTGGTTGGGGGGACAGGGGGCATTCACCCCTCCACTTT.

The chain has TRBV18 and TRBJ2-7; TRBD2 aligns across 8 bases. V was pared by 6 bases and J by 6 bases, with 13 bases of the junction left unmatched. CDR1 is KGHSH and CDR2 is LQKENI in the germline V gene. The CDR3 is 15 residues long. As DNA, the CDR3 is TGTGCCAGCTCGCCTCCTATTGGGACTAGAGGCGAGCAGTACTTC. Protein product: CASSPPIGTRGEQYF.

V is TRBV7-9 and J is TRBJ2-5; 9 bases match TRBD2. The CDR3 has 15 amino acids. V trimming: 2 bases; J trimming: 2 bases; junction bases outside the gene matches: 3. Germline CDR1 SEHNR, CDR2 FQNEAQ (reference sequence). The CDR3 region has the DNA TGTGCCAGCAGCTTATCACTAGCGGGTCAAGAGACCCAGTACTTC. Its protein product is CASSLSLAGQETQYF.

V gene TRBV10-1 combines with J gene TRBJ1-6; unclear D gene. The CDR3 totals 14 residues. Germline V lookup: CDR1 WNHNN, CDR2 SYGVQD (reference sequence). V shed 5 bases and J shed 5 bases, with 10 bases lying between them. CDR3 DNA sequence: TGCGCCAGCAGTACCGACAAAAATAATTCACCCCTCCACTTT. Protein product: CASSTDKNNSPLHF.

V usage is TRBV7-6 and J usage is TRBJ1-5, with 8 bases lining up with TRBD1. Germline V lookup: CDR1 SGHVS, CDR2 FNYEAQ. V dropped 3 bases and J dropped 2; count of bases not matched to a gene: 3. The CDR3 spans 15 residues. The CDR3 here is CASSLDRVGNQPQHF. The CDR3 nucleotides read TGTGCCAGCAGCTTGGACAGGGTAGGCAATCAGCCCCAGCATTTT.

This chain links TRBV20-1 with TRBJ2-1; the match to TRBD2 covers 7 bases. The germline V gene has CDR1 DFQATT and CDR2 SNEGSKA (reference sequence). Trimming took 3 bases from V and 6 from J; bases not matched to a gene: 17. This CDR3 region has 17 residues. The CDR3, as DNA: TGCAGTGCTAGTGATCCCCCGTCAGGAGTAGCGGGCAATGAGCAGTTCTTC. It translates to CSASDPPSGVAGNEQFF.

The table lists this clone with a count of one. The gene calls are TRBV5-1 and TRBJ1-2, with D perhaps TRBD1 (6 bases). V lost 2 bases, J lost 5 bases, and 10 bases lay in between. The CDR3 is made up of 13 amino acids. Germline CDR1 SGHRS, CDR2 YFSETQ. The CDR3 region is CASSLQGGYGYTF. DNA of the CDR3: TGCGCCAGCAGCTTACAGGGTGGATATGGCTACACCTTC.

This clone was counted a single time. The rearrangement links TRBV5-1 to TRBJ2-5, with 10 bases lining up with TRBD1. Trimming removed 3 bases from V and 3 bases from J; junction bases left unmatched: 8. Germline V CDR1 and CDR2: SGHRS, YFSETQ. The CDR3 covers 16 residues. For the CDR3, the DNA is TGCGCCAGCAGCTCCCTTACCGGGACAGGGGAAGAGACCCAGTACTTC. It codes for CASSSLTGTGEETQYF.

The chain recombines TRBV11-2 with TRBJ2-7; TRBD1 matches at 8 bases. The CDR3 sequence is 16 residues long. Trimming cost V 3 bases and J 6 bases; bases outside gene matches: 13. Germline lookup yields CDR1 SGHAT and CDR2 FQNNGV. CDR3 bases: TGTGCCAGCAGCTTCAAACCCGCCGACAGGGGCGGCGAGCAGTACTTC. The encoded protein is CASSFKPADRGGEQYF.

The chain combines TRBV9 with TRBJ1-3; D is uncertain. CDR1 and CDR2 from the germline V gene are SGDLS and YYNGEE. CDR3 length: 16 amino acids. V was clipped by 0 bases and J by 2 bases, with 12 bases between them. The CDR3, as DNA: TGTGCCAGCAGCGTAGCGGCAGGAAAGGCTGGAAACACCATATATTTT. Amino acids: CASSVAAGKAGNTIYF.

V gene TRBV5-1 combines with J gene TRBJ2-7, with 9 bases aligning to TRBD1. V lost 4 bases to trimming and J lost 5 bases; unmatched junction nucleotides: 16. The germline gives CDR1 SGHRS, CDR2 YFSETQ. This CDR3 contains 17 residues. The CDR3 bases are TGCGCCAGCAGCGCGGGACAGGGATTTTCGGTAGGCGACGAGCAGTACTTC. Protein: CASSAGQGFSVGDEQYF.

This clone was observed a few times. This chain joins TRBV15 and TRBJ1-2; possibly TRBD1 for D (6 bases). Trimming shortened V by 5 bases and J by 8 bases, and 15 bases separated the two germline ends. The CDR3 length is 13 residues. Per germline, CDR1 LNHNV and CDR2 YYDKDF (reference sequence). CDR3: CATSPERGRGYTF. DNA for the CDR3: TGTGCCACCAGCCCCGAGAGGGGGAGAGGCTACACCTTC.

The count of this clone is one. The chain carries TRBV15 and TRBJ2-3; D possibly corresponds to TRBD2 (6 bases). Germline V gene data show CDR1 as LNHNV and CDR2 as YYDKDF (reference sequence). Between the trimmed V and J ends, which lost 4 bases and 0 bases, there was a span of 11 bases. CDR3 length equals 15 residues. The CDR3 sequence is CATSKYGGSTDTQYF. CDR3 nucleotide sequence: TGTGCCACCAGCAAGTACGGGGGAAGCACAGATACGCAGTATTTT.

V usage is TRBV5-1 and J usage is TRBJ2-3; TRBD2 is a possible D gene (6 bases). This CDR3 region has 14 residues. Trimming stripped 0 bases from V and 5 bases from J, with 10 bases between. In germline, CDR1 is SGHRS, CDR2 YFSETQ. CDR3 loop: CASSLVAGGDTQYF. The CDR3 coding sequence is TGCGCCAGCAGCTTGGTTGCCGGGGGAGATACGCAGTATTTT.

The chain recombines TRBV7-2 with TRBJ1-2; 7 bases are a match to TRBD1. V shed 6 bases, J shed 1 base, and the junction held 5 bases outside the gene matches. Germline V lookup: CDR1 SGHTA, CDR2 FQGNSA. CDR3 size: 14 residues. The CDR3 here is CASSSGTDNYGYTF. The CDR3 DNA is TGTGCCAGCAGTTCCGGGACAGATAACTATGGCTACACCTTC. Full variable domain (missing parts from reference TRBV7-2 and TRBJ1-2): GAGVSQSPSNKVTEKGKDVELRCDPISGHTALYWYRQSLGQGLEFLIYFQGNSAPDKSGLPSDRFSAERTGGSVSTLTIQRTQQEDSAVYLCASSSGTDNYGYTFGSGTRLTVV.

V usage is TRBV3-1 (or the pseudogene TRBV3-2) and J usage is TRBJ2-5; TRBD2 matches 7 bases. V dropped 4 bases and J dropped 4; count of bases not matched to a gene: 9. Germline loops: CDR1 LGHDT, CDR2 YNNKEL (reference sequence). The CDR3 is 15 residues long. The CDR3 spells CASSPLGGVGETQYF. The CDR3 nucleotides read TGTGCCAGCAGCCCGCTTGGGGGGGTTGGAGAGACCCAGTACTTC.

This chain uses TRBV11-3 with TRBJ1-1; D gene ambiguous. This CDR3 spans 12 amino acids. V dropped 3 bases and J dropped 7 bases, with 9 bases sitting between them. The V gene's germline CDR1 is SGHNT and CDR2 YENEEA. The CDR3 is CASSFENGEAFF. As DNA, the CDR3 is TGTGCCAGCAGCTTCGAGAACGGTGAAGCTTTCTTT.

This chain connects TRBV29-1 to TRBJ2-3; D is perhaps TRBD1 (5 bases). CDR3 size: 10 residues. Germline-derived CDR1 and CDR2 are SQVTM and ANQGSEA. Trimming took off 4 bases at V and 7 bases at J, with 6 bases between the two ends. CDR3 amino acids: CSVGTNTQYF. CDR3 DNA: TGCAGCGTTGGGACAAATACGCAGTATTTT.

The rearrangement uses TRBV6-6 and TRBJ2-1, with TRBD2 identical over 7 bases. CDR1 MNHNY and CDR2 SVGAGI come from the germline V gene (reference sequence). The junction had 3 bases not matched to a gene; V was cut back by 1 base and J by 6 bases. The CDR3 runs 14 residues. The CDR3 nucleotides are TGTGCCAGCAGTTACTGGCGGGAGCGCAATGAGCAGTTCTTC. Its translation: CASSYWRERNEQFF.